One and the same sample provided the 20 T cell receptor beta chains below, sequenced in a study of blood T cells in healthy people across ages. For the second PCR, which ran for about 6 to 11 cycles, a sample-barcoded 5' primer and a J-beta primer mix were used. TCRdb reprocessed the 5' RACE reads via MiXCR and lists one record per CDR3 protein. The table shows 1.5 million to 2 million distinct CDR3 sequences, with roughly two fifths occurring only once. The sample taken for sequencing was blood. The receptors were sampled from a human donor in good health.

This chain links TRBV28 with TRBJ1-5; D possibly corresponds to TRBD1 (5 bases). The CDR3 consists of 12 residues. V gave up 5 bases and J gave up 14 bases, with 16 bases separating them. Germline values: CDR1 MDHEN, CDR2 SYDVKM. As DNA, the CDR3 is TGTGCCAGCAGTAAGGGACCCAGTTTCAAGCATTTT. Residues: CASSKGPSFKHF.

The CDR3 reads CSVANIRHMNTEAFF. In nucleotides, the CDR3 is TGCAGCGTTGCAAACATCCGCCATATGAACACTGAAGCTTTCTTT. The gene calls are TRBV29-1 and TRBJ1-1; no clear D gene. The germline V and J ends were trimmed by 4 bases and 0 bases, with 15 bases remaining between them. CDR1 is SQVTM, CDR2 ANQGSEA, per germline. The CDR3 is 15 amino acids.

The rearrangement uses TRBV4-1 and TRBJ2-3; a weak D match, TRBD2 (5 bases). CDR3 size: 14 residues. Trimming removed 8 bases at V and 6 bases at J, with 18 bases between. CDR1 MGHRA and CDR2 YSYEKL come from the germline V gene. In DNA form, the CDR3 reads TGCGCCAGCTCCCTAGCCGCCGTGGGGGATACGCAGTATTTT. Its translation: CASSLAAVGDTQYF.

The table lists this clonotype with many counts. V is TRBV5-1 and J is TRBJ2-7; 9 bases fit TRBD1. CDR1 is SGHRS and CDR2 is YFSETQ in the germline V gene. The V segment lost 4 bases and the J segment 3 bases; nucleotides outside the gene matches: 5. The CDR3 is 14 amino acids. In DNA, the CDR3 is TGCGCCAGCAGCACGGACAGGGGAGTCTACGAGCAGTACTTC. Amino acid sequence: CASSTDRGVYEQYF.

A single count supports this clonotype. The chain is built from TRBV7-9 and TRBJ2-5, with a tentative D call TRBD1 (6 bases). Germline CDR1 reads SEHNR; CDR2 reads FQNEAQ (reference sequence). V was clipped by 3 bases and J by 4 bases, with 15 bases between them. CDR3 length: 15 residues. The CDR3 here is CASSLAPGQSETQYF. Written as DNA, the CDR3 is TGTGCCAGCAGCTTGGCCCCGGGACAATCAGAGACCCAGTACTTC.

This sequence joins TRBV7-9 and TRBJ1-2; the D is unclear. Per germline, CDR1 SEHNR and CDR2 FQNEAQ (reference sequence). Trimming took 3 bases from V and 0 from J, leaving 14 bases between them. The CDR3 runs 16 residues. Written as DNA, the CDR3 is TGTGCCAGCAGCTTGAGACGGGCAGACACTAACTATGGCTACACCTTC. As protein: CASSLRRADTNYGYTF.

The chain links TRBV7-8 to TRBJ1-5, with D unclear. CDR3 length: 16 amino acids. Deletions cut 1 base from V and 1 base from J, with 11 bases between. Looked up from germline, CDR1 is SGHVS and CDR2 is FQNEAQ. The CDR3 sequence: CASSLGVGMSNQPQHF. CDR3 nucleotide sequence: TGTGCCAGCAGCTTAGGGGTGGGGATGAGCAATCAGCCCCAGCATTTT.

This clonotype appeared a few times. CDR3 DNA: TGCGCCAGCAGCCAAGTGGGGGGTACGTCCTACAATGAGCAGTTCTTC. Translation gives CASSQVGGTSYNEQFF. The V gene is TRBV4-1, the J gene TRBJ2-1; a possible D gene is TRBD2 (6 bases). V dropped 1 base and J dropped 1 base, with 11 bases sitting between them. CDR1 and CDR2 from the germline V gene are MGHRA and YSYEKL. This CDR3 region has 16 residues.

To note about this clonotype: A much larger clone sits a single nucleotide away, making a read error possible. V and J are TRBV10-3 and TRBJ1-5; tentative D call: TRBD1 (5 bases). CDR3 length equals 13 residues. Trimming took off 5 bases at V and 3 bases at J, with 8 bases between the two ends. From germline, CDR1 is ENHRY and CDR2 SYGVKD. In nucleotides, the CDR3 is TGTGCCATCAGTTACGGGGCCAATCAGCCCCAGCATTTT. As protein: CAISYGANQPQHF.

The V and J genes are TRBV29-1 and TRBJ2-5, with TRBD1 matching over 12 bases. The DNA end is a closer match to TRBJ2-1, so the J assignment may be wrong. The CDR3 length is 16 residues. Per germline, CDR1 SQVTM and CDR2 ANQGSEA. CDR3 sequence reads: CSVDSDGTGGMETQFF. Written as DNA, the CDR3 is TGCAGCGTTGATTCGGACGGGACAGGGGGCATGGAGACCCAGTTCTTC.

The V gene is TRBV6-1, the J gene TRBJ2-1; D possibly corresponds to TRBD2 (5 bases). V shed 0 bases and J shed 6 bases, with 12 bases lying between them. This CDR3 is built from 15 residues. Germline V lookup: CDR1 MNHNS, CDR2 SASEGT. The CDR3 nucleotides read TGTGCCAGCAGTGAAGCGTTGCAGGACTCCAATGAGCAGTTCTTC. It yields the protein CASSEALQDSNEQFF.

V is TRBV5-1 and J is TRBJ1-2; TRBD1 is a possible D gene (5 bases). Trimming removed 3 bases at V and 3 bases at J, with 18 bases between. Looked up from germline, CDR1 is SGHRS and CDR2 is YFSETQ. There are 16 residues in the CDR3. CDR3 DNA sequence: TGCGCCAGCAGCTCCTTCCCAGGGATCTCTGACTATGGCTACACCTTC. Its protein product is CASSSFPGISDYGYTF.

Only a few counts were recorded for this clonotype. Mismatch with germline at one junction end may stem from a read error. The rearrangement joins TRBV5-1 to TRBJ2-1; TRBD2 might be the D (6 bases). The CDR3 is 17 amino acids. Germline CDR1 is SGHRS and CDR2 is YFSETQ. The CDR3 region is CASILDTSSYRRGEQFF. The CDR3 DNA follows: TGCGCCAGCATCTTGGATACTAGCTCGTACAGGCGAGGTGAGCAGTTCTTC.

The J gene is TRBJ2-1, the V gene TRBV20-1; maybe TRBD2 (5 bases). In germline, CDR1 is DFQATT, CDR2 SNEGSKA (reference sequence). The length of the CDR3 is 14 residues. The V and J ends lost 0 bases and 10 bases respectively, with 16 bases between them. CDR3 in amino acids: CSAREEVSSYEQFF. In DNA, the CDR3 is TGCAGTGCTAGAGAGGAGGTGAGCTCCTACGAGCAGTTCTTC.

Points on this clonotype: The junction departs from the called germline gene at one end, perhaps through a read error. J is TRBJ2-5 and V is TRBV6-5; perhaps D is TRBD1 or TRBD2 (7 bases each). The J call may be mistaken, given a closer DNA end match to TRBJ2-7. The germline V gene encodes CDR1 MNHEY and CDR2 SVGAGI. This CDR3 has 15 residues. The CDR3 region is CACSSGGGFDYEQYF. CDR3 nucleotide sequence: TGTGCCTGCAGTTCAGGGGGGGGTTTTGACTACGAGCAGTACTTC.

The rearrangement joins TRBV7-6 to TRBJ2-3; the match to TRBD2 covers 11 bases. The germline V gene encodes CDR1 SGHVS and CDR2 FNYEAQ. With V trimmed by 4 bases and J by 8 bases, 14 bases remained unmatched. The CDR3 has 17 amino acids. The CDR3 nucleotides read TGTGCCAGCAGCTCTCGACTAGCGGGGAGCTCCCCGGGTACGCAGTATTTT. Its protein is CASSSRLAGSSPGTQYF.

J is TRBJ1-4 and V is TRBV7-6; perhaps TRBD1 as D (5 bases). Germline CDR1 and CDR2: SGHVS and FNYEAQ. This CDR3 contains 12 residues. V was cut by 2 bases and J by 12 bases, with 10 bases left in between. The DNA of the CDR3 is TGTGCCAGCAGCTTAATCTTAGGGGAACTGTTTTTT. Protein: CASSLILGELFF.

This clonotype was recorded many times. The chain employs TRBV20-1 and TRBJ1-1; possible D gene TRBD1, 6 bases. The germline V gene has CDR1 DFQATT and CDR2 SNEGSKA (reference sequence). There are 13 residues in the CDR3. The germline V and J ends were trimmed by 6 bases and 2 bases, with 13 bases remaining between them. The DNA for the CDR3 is TGCAGTGCCCCCAGGACAGATAACACTGAAGCTTTCTTT. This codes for CSAPRTDNTEAFF.

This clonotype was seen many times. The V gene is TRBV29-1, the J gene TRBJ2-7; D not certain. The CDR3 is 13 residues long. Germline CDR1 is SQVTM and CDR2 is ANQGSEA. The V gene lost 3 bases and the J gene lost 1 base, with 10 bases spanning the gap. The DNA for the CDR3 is TGCAGCGTTGATTTGGGATCTTCCTACGAGCAGTACTTC. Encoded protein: CSVDLGSSYEQYF.

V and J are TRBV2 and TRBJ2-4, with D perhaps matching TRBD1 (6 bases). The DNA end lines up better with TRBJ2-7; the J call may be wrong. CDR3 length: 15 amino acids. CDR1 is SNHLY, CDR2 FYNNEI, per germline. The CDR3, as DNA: TGTGCCAGCAGTGATCCCCGGGACACGGCCCCCGAGCAGTACTTC. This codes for CASSDPRDTAPEQYF.